These 27 T cell receptor beta chains were all obtained from the same sample, sequenced in a study of CD8 T cells in Susac syndrome. The RNA input was roughly 0.5 to 1 ug, and it was reverse transcribed with random hexamers. TCRdb analysed the immunoSEQ multiplex PCR reads with MiXCR anew, one entry per CDR3 protein. The sample lists approximately 74,000 distinct CDR3 sequences, 85% to 95% occurring once. The sample taken for sequencing was CD4+ T cells from PBMCs. These receptors all stem from a human donor with Susac syndrome.

V and J are TRBV5-4 and TRBJ2-6; D perhaps matches TRBD1 (6 bases). CDR3 size: 16 residues. Looked up from germline, CDR1 is SGHNT and CDR2 is YYREEE (reference sequence). Trimming stripped 6 bases from V and 4 bases from J, with 17 bases between. CDR3 nucleotide sequence: TGTGCCAGCAACATAAACAGGGTCGCAGGGGCCAACGTCCTGACTTTC. Its translation is CASNINRVAGANVLTF.

This clonotype was detected once. This chain joins TRBV7-8 and TRBJ1-2, with 9 bases fitting TRBD1. V trimming: 4 bases; J trimming: 4 bases; junction bases outside the gene matches: 13. CDR3 length: 17 residues. Germline V gene data show CDR1 as SGHVS and CDR2 as FQNEAQ. CDR3 nucleotides: TGTGCCAGCAGCTCGTTTCTTACAGGGGGCGCAGTCTATGGCTACACCTTC. Protein: CASSSFLTGGAVYGYTF. The full variable domain, rest sourced from reference TRBV7-8 and TRBJ1-2, is GAGVSQSPRYKVAKRGQDVALRCDPISGHVSLFWYQQALGQGPEFLTYFQNEAQLDKSGLPSDRFFAERPEGSVSTLKIQRTQQEDSAVYLCASSSFLTGGAVYGYTFGSGTRLTVV.

This clonotype was observed a handful of times. The chain joins TRBV5-6 to TRBJ2-4; D possibly uses TRBD1 or TRBD2 (5 bases each). The CDR3 is 15 residues long. The germline V and J ends were trimmed by 4 bases and 9 bases, with 20 bases remaining between them. Germline loops: CDR1 SGHDT, CDR2 YYEEEE. The CDR3 nucleotides are TGTGCCAGCAGCCCCTGGACGGCACGAGGGGCCATTCAGTACTTC. It specifies CASSPWTARGAIQYF.

The chain is built from TRBV19 and TRBJ2-1; TRBD2 aligns across 8 bases. Germline CDR1 reads LNHDA; CDR2 reads SQIVND (reference sequence). The CDR3 is 16 amino acids. V shed 0 bases, J shed 7 bases, and the junction held 8 bases outside the gene matches. CDR3 sequence reads: CASSIEAGGLRNEQFF. The DNA of the CDR3 is TGTGCCAGTAGTATAGAGGCGGGGGGCTTGAGGAATGAGCAGTTCTTC.

V gene TRBV7-2 combines with J gene TRBJ1-5; D might be TRBD1 (5 bases). This CDR3 has 13 amino acids. Trimming stripped 0 bases from V and 7 bases from J, with 7 bases between. Germline CDR1 SGHTA, CDR2 FQGNSA. The DNA of the CDR3 is TGTGCCAGCAGCTTAGCCCCAGGGCAGCCCCAGCATTTT. The encoded protein is CASSLAPGQPQHF.

The rearrangement uses TRBV20-1 and TRBJ2-1; possible D gene TRBD2, 5 bases. Germline V gene sequence: CDR1 DFQATT, CDR2 SNEGSKA (reference sequence). The CDR3 is 11 residues long. The V gene lost 3 bases and the J gene lost 13 bases, with 13 bases spanning the gap. The CDR3 spells CSARTGNLQFF. The DNA of the CDR3 is TGCAGTGCTAGGACGGGGAACCTACAGTTCTTC.

The table lists this clonotype with a count of one. The chain is built from TRBV29-1 and TRBJ1-1, with 7 nucleotides matching TRBD1. Unmatched junction bases numbered 8, after V lost 7 bases and J lost 6 bases. The germline CDR1 and CDR2 sequences are SQVTM and ANQGSEA. The CDR3 has 12 amino acids. This CDR3 is CSARRQGAEAFF. CDR3 sequence (DNA): TGCAGCGCCCGACGGCAGGGGGCTGAAGCTTTCTTT.

This chain links TRBV2 with TRBJ1-4; D unclear. V was shortened by 10 bases and J by 3 bases, with 15 bases between the two germline ends. The germline CDR1 and CDR2 sequences are SNHLY and FYNNEI. The CDR3 sequence is 14 residues long. The CDR3 here is CAKSSRASNEKLFF. In DNA, the CDR3 is TGTGCCAAATCATCCCGGGCCTCTAATGAAAAACTGTTTTTT.

The chain links TRBV5-1 to TRBJ2-1; 12 bases agree with TRBD2. CDR1 SGHRS and CDR2 YFSETQ come from the germline V gene. Trimming cost V 4 bases and J 4 bases; bases outside gene matches: 3. The CDR3 contains 15 residues. The CDR3 loop reads CASSTTSGGYNEQFF. As DNA, the CDR3 is TGCGCCAGCAGCACCACTAGCGGGGGGTACAATGAGCAGTTCTTC.

V gene TRBV12-3 or TRBV12-4 combines with J gene TRBJ2-2; 7 nucleotides agree with TRBD1. After removal of 7 bases from V and 0 bases from J, the junction contained 8 bases not matched to a gene. CDR3 size: 16 residues. Written as DNA, the CDR3 is TGTGCCAGCAAAATGGACAGGCCGTCGAACACCGGGGAGCTGTTTTTT. As protein: CASKMDRPSNTGELFF.

The chain couples TRBV29-1 to TRBJ2-5, with 10 bases aligning to TRBD1. V shed 1 base, J shed 5 bases, and the junction held 16 bases outside the gene matches. This CDR3 spans 18 amino acids. The germline V gene has CDR1 SQVTM and CDR2 ANQGSEA. The CDR3 nucleotides are TGCAGCGTTGAAGGTCCCCCGGGACAGGGGATCCGAGGGGAGACCCAGTACTTC. It yields the protein CSVEGPPGQGIRGETQYF.

The J gene is TRBJ1-5, the V gene TRBV7-8; D is uncertain. CDR3 length equals 13 residues. Germline assignment: CDR1 SGHVS and CDR2 FQNEAQ. V was cut by 5 bases and J by 4 bases, with 9 bases left in between. In nucleotides, the CDR3 is TGTGCCAGCAGCAAGACGGATAATCAGCCCCAGCATTTT. It specifies CASSKTDNQPQHF.

The V and J genes are TRBV5-1 and TRBJ1-4; D not resolved. Germline V CDR1 and CDR2: SGHRS, YFSETQ. V gave up 5 bases and J gave up 2 bases, with 16 bases separating them. The CDR3 is 16 amino acids. The CDR3 loop is CASRSEGRITNEKLFF. The CDR3 DNA follows: TGCGCCAGCAGATCCGAAGGCCGAATCACTAATGAAAAACTGTTTTTT.

The V gene is TRBV20-1, the J gene TRBJ2-5; 13 bases are a match to TRBD2. V lost 3 bases, J lost 1 base, and 14 bases stayed unmatched. CDR3 size: 19 residues. Germline-derived CDR1 and CDR2 are DFQATT and SNEGSKA (reference sequence). In DNA, the CDR3 is TGCAGTGCTAGCTCAAGTTCTGGGACTAGCGGGGACTCCCAAGAGACCCAGTACTTC. This encodes CSASSSSGTSGDSQETQYF.

This clonotype was observed a single time. The gene calls are TRBV9 and TRBJ2-7, with 11 bases aligning to TRBD2. Unmatched junction bases numbered 15, after V lost 4 bases and J lost 6 bases. The CDR3 extends over 17 amino acids. Per germline, CDR1 SGDLS and CDR2 YYNGEE. In DNA, the CDR3 is TGTGCCAGCAGCACTATAGCGGGAGGGCCGATATTTGGCGAGCAGTACTTC. It is translated as CASSTIAGGPIFGEQYF. Drawing the rest from reference TRBV9 and TRBJ2-7, the complete variable domain is DSGVTQTPKHLITATGQRVTLRCSPRSGDLSVYWYQQSLDQGLQFLIQYYNGEERAKGNILERFSAQQFPDLHSELNLSSLELGDSALYFCASSTIAGGPIFGEQYFGPGTRLTVT.

This clonotype was observed a few times. This chain connects TRBV5-4 to TRBJ2-7; D gene uncertain. The length of the CDR3 is 11 residues. Looked up from germline, CDR1 is SGHNT and CDR2 is YYREEE (reference sequence). Trimming left V 3 bases short and J 1 base short, with 2 bases between. The CDR3 bases are TGTGCCAGCAGCTCATCCTACGAGCAGTACTTC. It encodes CASSSSYEQYF.

This chain uses TRBV6-5 with TRBJ1-2; perhaps TRBD1 as D (6 bases). This CDR3 spans 15 amino acids. Germline V CDR1 and CDR2: MNHEY, SVGAGI. V lost 6 bases, J lost 4 bases, and 18 bases lay in between. The CDR3 DNA reads as TGTGCCAGCAGCTCCCCCCGCAGGGGTCCCTATGGCTACACCTTC. This sequence encodes CASSSPRRGPYGYTF.

The rearrangement links TRBV13 to TRBJ1-2; D not certain. CDR1 and CDR2 from the germline V gene are PRHDT and FYEKMQ (reference sequence). Between the trimmed V and J ends, which lost 2 bases and 3 bases, there was a span of 10 bases. The CDR3 is 14 amino acids. The CDR3 DNA sequence: TGTGCCAGCAGCTTATCGCAGGCTTACTATGGCTACACCTTC. Its protein product is CASSLSQAYYGYTF.

The V and J genes are TRBV14 and TRBJ1-2; D not resolved. The CDR3 contains 13 residues. From germline, CDR1 is SGHDN and CDR2 FVKESK. V lost 1 base, J lost 1 base, and 4 bases lay in between. The CDR3 sequence: CASSQAVNYGYTF. The CDR3 region has the DNA TGTGCCAGCAGCCAAGCCGTTAACTATGGCTACACCTTC.

CDR3 nucleotides: TGCGCCAGCAGCGTCAATCAAGAGACCCAGTACTTC. Translation gives CASSVNQETQYF. The chain is built from TRBV5-1 and TRBJ2-5; D is unclear. The CDR3 is 12 amino acids. Germline V gene data show CDR1 as SGHRS and CDR2 as YFSETQ. Trimming shortened V by 4 bases and J by 2 bases, and 6 bases separated the two germline ends.

V is TRBV7-9 and J is TRBJ2-3, with no clear D. The germline V and J ends were trimmed by 6 bases and 4 bases, with 11 bases remaining between them. The length of the CDR3 is 13 residues. The germline V gene has CDR1 SEHNR and CDR2 FQNEAQ (reference sequence). CDR3 protein: CASSSIKPDTQYF. For the CDR3, the DNA is TGTGCCAGCAGTTCAATAAAACCAGATACGCAGTATTTT.

V and J are TRBV2 and TRBJ2-5; D may be TRBD2 (6 bases). The CDR3 spans 14 residues. The V and J ends lost 0 bases and 7 bases respectively, with 12 bases between them. From germline, CDR1 is SNHLY and CDR2 FYNNEI. In nucleotides, the CDR3 is TGTGCCAGCAGTGAAGCGGAGGGTATGGTGACCCAGTACTTC. Encoded protein: CASSEAEGMVTQYF.

The chain is built from TRBV30 and TRBJ2-7; D is perhaps TRBD1 (6 bases). CDR3 size: 13 residues. V dropped 5 bases and J dropped 7 bases, with 18 bases sitting between them. Per germline, CDR1 GTSNPN and CDR2 SVGIG (reference sequence). The CDR3, as DNA: TGTGCCTGGCGTCCGGGACAACGCTCGGAGCAGTACTTC. This encodes CAWRPGQRSEQYF.

The chain uses TRBV2 and TRBJ2-2; the D gene is possibly TRBD1 (5 bases). The V gene's germline CDR1 is SNHLY and CDR2 FYNNEI. V gave up 6 bases and J gave up 3 bases, with 14 bases separating them. The CDR3 totals 15 residues. The CDR3 region has the DNA TGTGCCAGCAGAGCCCTGGGGCCTGACACCGGGGAGCTGTTTTTT. Residues: CASRALGPDTGELFF.

Written as DNA, the CDR3 is TGCGCCAGCAGCCTCCGGACATCCGGGGAGCTGTTTTTT. Translated: CASSLRTSGELFF. The chain joins TRBV5-1 to TRBJ2-2; a weak D match, TRBD1 (5 bases). Trimming shortened V by 4 bases and J by 6 bases, and 10 bases separated the two germline ends. The CDR3 has 13 residues. Germline-derived CDR1 and CDR2 are SGHRS and YFSETQ.

The genes are TRBV27 and TRBJ2-7; 12 bases fit TRBD2. CDR3 length equals 16 residues. V gave up 4 bases and J gave up 6 bases; unmatched junction bases: 10. The germline V gene encodes CDR1 MNHEY and CDR2 SMNVEV (reference sequence). The CDR3 DNA sequence: TGTGCCAGCAGTTATTCTAGCGGGAGGGCCGATCGCGAGCAGTACTTC. Its translation: CASSYSSGRADREQYF.

The J gene is TRBJ2-7, the V gene TRBV27, with 10 nucleotides matching TRBD2. Germline V gives CDR1 MNHEY, CDR2 SMNVEV (reference sequence). This CDR3 is 13 amino acids long. V trimming: 7 bases; J trimming: 4 bases; junction bases outside the gene matches: 4. Written as DNA, the CDR3 is TGTGCCAGCACTAGCGGGAGAACTTACGAGCAGTACTTC. Translated, it gives CASTSGRTYEQYF.